This T cell receptor beta chain appears in the sequencing data of a study of blood T cells in healthy people across ages (dated by TCRdb to about 2015). Context from the whole study: In model experiments, template switching captured about one uniquely barcoded TCR beta cDNA molecule for every two T cells. The study measured age-related changes in TCR beta repertoire diversity using deep sequencing normalized with unique cDNA molecular identifiers. Donors were grouped into four age groups: young (average roughly 15 years), middle-aged (roughly 38), aged (62) and long-lived (approximately 81). To avoid experimental bias, donors of different ages were distributed randomly across sequencing lanes. For two donors (one aged 18 to 30 and one aged 80 or older), the study analyzed two additional independent replicas of 1 million unique cDNA reads from the same blood draw. The study at large found these results: Because donor CMV infection status was unknown, age-related changes in expanded clonotypes were potentially confounded. Observed TCR beta diversity per million T cells fell roughly linearly with age, and a significant reduction was already apparent by age about 43. Since profiling was done on bulk unsorted PBMCs, naive and antigen-experienced compartments could not be conclusively compared. Estimates of total diversity from one million sequenced T cells were regarded as lower bounds and underestimates. Compared with the aged group, the long-lived group had more naive CD4+ T cells, fewer expanded clones and increased TCR diversity, suggesting age selection. A strong correlation was found between observed TCR beta diversity and the percentage of naive T cells measured by flow cytometry.

Note on this clonotype: No antigen is known for it. There are no base qualities to consult, and no much larger clone falls within one base.

The donors were 40 or so Caucasian individuals from Russia, aged roughly 6 to 100 years, who were systemically healthy. Each donor gave approximately 9.3 milliliters of peripheral blood, collected into EDTA-treated Vacutainer tubes. PBMCs were isolated by Ficoll-Paque density-gradient centrifugation, with at least 6 million obtained per sample. Total RNA, at least 5.5 micrograms per sample, was extracted from PBMCs with Trizol reagent. The percentages of naive CD45RAhigh/CD27high T cells were determined by flow cytometry on a PBMC aliquot from every donor. Reading the germline V gene gives CDR1 SGHAT and CDR2 FQNNGV. The CDR3, cysteine through phenylalanine, is 15 amino acids long. Left in the record is the CDR3 DNA by itself, 45 bases read in frame from the first base. The V and J ends are trimmed by 4 bases and 3 bases, leaving 13 bases between them. The library was obtained by 5' RACE. The run used an Illumina HiSeq 2500. A second PCR of roughly 7 to 12 cycles was performed with a sample-barcoded 5' primer and a J-beta primer mix. A template-switch 5' adaptor carrying 12 random nucleotides introduced a unique molecular identifier onto each TCR beta cDNA molecule. At least 3 million CDR3-containing paired-end reads were obtained from each sample. First-strand cDNA was synthesized from all RNA with the Mint cDNA synthesis kit, primed by a TRBC-specific oligonucleotide. Following uracil-DNA glycosylase treatment, a first 18-cycle PCR with universal primers M1SS and BC2_uni_R was performed on all cDNA. Under the source paper's analysis protocol: Each sample was normalized by randomly selecting 1 million high-quality reads, each carrying a distinct molecular identifier. Reads sharing molecular identifiers were discarded rather than binned into consensus sequences. MiTCR, set to a Q25 quality threshold and the strictest error-elimination algorithm, was used for CDR3 identification, clonotype clustering and error correction. A nonparametric unseen species model with Euler transformation was used to estimate lower-bound total TCR beta diversity. The public reads were reprocessed in TCRdb via fastp at Q25 and MiXCR, keeping in-frame beta chains. Records with the same CDR3 protein are collapsed into one entry carrying the most frequent genes and DNA. These V and J calls rely on TCRdb rather than the paper's analysis. The sample table contains approximately 1.5 million distinct CDR3 sequences; only one count was recorded for 35% to 45% of them. Jointly, the top ten make up approximately 4% of the sample.

Sequenced sample: blood. The chain is assembled from TRBV11-2 and TRBJ1-3; no D gene can be assigned with confidence. The sequence came from a woman between 18 and 29 years old in good health. The DNA is as follows: TGTGCCAGCAGCTATCACGTGGCCCGTGGAAACACCATATATTTT. Translated, it gives CASSYHVARGNTIYF.